The 13 T cell receptor beta chains below were found in one sample sequenced in a study of blood T cell repertoires in COVID-19 (dated by TCRdb to 2019 to 2021). The protocol used for the library was the immunoSEQ multiplex PCR assay. TCRdb mirrors the immuneACCESS table, restricted to in-frame sequences. Some clones are absent from its copies; in checked studies, under half trace to an unresolved V gene, and the reason for the others is unknown. The sample includes over 200,000 clones, with around 89% observed a single time. The ten largest clonotypes hold under 3.5% of the sample. The material sequenced was peripheral blood. The receptors were gathered from a man aged 25 to 40 with COVID-19, enrolled during active disease.

The chain uses TRBV30 and TRBJ2-5; perhaps TRBD1 as D (5 bases). The CDR3 is 15 amino acids. V was clipped by 3 bases and J by 0 bases, with 14 bases between them. Looked up from germline, CDR1 is GTSNPN and CDR2 is SVGIG (reference sequence). This CDR3 is CAWSSGQGYQETQYF. The CDR3 DNA follows: TGTGCCTGGAGCTCTGGGCAGGGCTACCAAGAGACCCAGTACTTC.

This rearrangement joins TRBV19 to TRBJ2-2, with TRBD1 matching 8 bases. CDR3 length: 17 amino acids. V shed 4 bases and J 2 bases; nucleotides not matched to a gene: 9. The V gene's germline CDR1 is LNHDA and CDR2 SQIVND (reference sequence). CDR3 in amino acids: CASSTLRQGRNTGELFF. DNA of the CDR3: TGTGCCAGTAGTACCTTACGACAGGGGCGAAACACCGGGGAGCTGTTTTTT. The whole variable domain, filled in from reference TRBV19 and TRBJ2-2, reads DGGITQSPKYLFRKEGQNVTLSCEQNLNHDAMYWYRQDPGQGLRLIYYSQIVNDFQKGDIAEGYSVSREKKESFPLTVTSAQKNPTAFYLCASSTLRQGRNTGELFFGEGSRLTVL.

The chain joins TRBV6-2 or TRBV6-3 to TRBJ2-1, with D unclear. Deletions cut 5 bases from V and 6 bases from J, with 20 bases between. There are 16 residues in the CDR3. CDR1 and CDR2 from the germline V gene are MNHEY and SVGEGT. As DNA, the CDR3 is TGTGCCAGCAGTGCAATAATCCGGGTTGAATTCAATGAGCAGTTCTTC. Protein product: CASSAIIRVEFNEQFF.

This rearrangement joins TRBV18 to TRBJ2-3; 7 bases align to TRBD1. Germline V CDR1 and CDR2: KGHSH, LQKENI. Trimming at V came to 0 bases and at J to 1 base, leaving 22 bases not matched to a gene. This CDR3 is built from 22 residues. As DNA, the CDR3 is TGTGCCAGCTCACCACCGAAGTTATGGATATGTAAACAGGGGATGGGCACAGATACGCAGTATTTT. It yields the protein CASSPPKLWICKQGMGTDTQYF. Complete variable domain (other parts from reference TRBV18 and TRBJ2-3): NAGVMQNPRHLVRRRGQEARLRCSPMKGHSHVYWYRQLPEEGLKFMVYLQKENIIDESGMPKERFSAEFPKEGPSILRIQQVVRGDSAAYFCASSPPKLWICKQGMGTDTQYFGPGTRLTVL.

Only one count was recorded for this clone. The J gene is TRBJ1-5, the V gene TRBV30, with 7 bases lining up with TRBD1. CDR1 GTSNPN and CDR2 SVGIG come from the germline V gene (reference sequence). This CDR3 contains 14 residues. V shed 0 bases and J 7 bases; nucleotides not matched to a gene: 6. CDR3: CAWSVRGGGQPQHF. The DNA for the CDR3 is TGTGCCTGGAGTGTACGAGGGGGCGGGCAGCCCCAGCATTTT.

The chain uses TRBV11-3 and TRBJ2-1; 7 nucleotides agree with TRBD2. The germline gives CDR1 SGHNT, CDR2 YENEEA. The CDR3 loop spans 15 amino acids. V lost 1 base and J lost 5; bases outside the gene matches: 5. The CDR3 spells CASSLGSSGHNEQFF. The CDR3 coding sequence is TGTGCCAGCAGCTTAGGGTCTAGCGGCCACAATGAGCAGTTCTTC.

V is TRBV28 and J is TRBJ1-6; 8 bases map to TRBD1. The V gene's germline CDR1 is MDHEN and CDR2 SYDVKM. This CDR3 spans 15 amino acids. J gave up 6 bases and V 7 bases, and 8 bases lay outside the gene matches. CDR3 sequence: CASKGQETANSPLHF. The CDR3 DNA follows: TGTGCCAGCAAGGGACAGGAAACTGCTAATTCACCCCTCCACTTT. Drawing the rest from reference TRBV28 and TRBJ1-6, the complete variable domain is DVKVTQSSRYLVKRTGEKVFLECVQDMDHENMFWYRQDPGLGLRLIYFSYDVKMKEKGDIPEGYSVSREKKERFSLILESASTNQTSMYLCASKGQETANSPLHFGNGTRLTVT.

This CDR3 reads CASSIGQVNTEAFF. CDR3 nucleotides: TGTGCCAGTAGTATCGGACAGGTGAACACTGAAGCTTTCTTT. This chain connects TRBV19 to TRBJ1-1, with 7 bases that match TRBD1. V lost 3 bases, J lost 0 bases, and 1 base stayed unmatched. CDR3 length: 14 residues. From germline, CDR1 is LNHDA and CDR2 SQIVND (reference sequence).

This chain links TRBV28 with TRBJ2-7; TRBD2 agrees at 7 bases. Trimming cost V 2 bases and J 2 bases; bases outside gene matches: 6. Germline CDR1 reads MDHEN; CDR2 reads SYDVKM. CDR3 length: 15 amino acids. The CDR3 DNA follows: TGTGCCAGCAGTTTACCCTTCGGACTAGCCTACGAGCAGTACTTC. It is translated as CASSLPFGLAYEQYF.

The CDR3 DNA sequence: TGTGCCAGCAGCCACCCGGCGGGATCTGGAAACACCATATATTTT. This gives the protein CASSHPAGSGNTIYF. The chain couples TRBV7-9 to TRBJ1-3; no clear D. Trimming cost V 5 bases and J 1 base, with 12 bases left between them. Germline CDR1 reads SEHNR; CDR2 reads FQNEAQ (reference sequence). The CDR3 consists of 15 residues.

This chain joins TRBV28 and TRBJ1-2, with 7 bases matching TRBD1. V gave up 8 bases and J gave up 7 bases; unmatched junction bases: 7. CDR1 is MDHEN and CDR2 is SYDVKM in the germline V gene. The CDR3 spans 12 residues. The CDR3 loop reads CASANDRAGYTF. The DNA for the CDR3 is TGTGCCAGCGCGAACGACAGGGCTGGCTACACCTTC.

This chain links TRBV6-1 with TRBJ1-1, with no clear D. Trimming took 2 bases from V and 4 from J, leaving 8 bases between them. From germline, CDR1 is MNHNS and CDR2 SASEGT. The length of the CDR3 is 13 residues. CDR3: CASSELRSTEAFF. DNA for the CDR3: TGTGCCAGCAGTGAATTGAGGAGCACTGAAGCTTTCTTT.

This clone has just a few counts. The rearrangement links TRBV19 to TRBJ2-1; a weak D match, TRBD1 (6 bases). CDR3 length equals 14 residues. CDR1 and CDR2 (germline): LNHDA, SQIVND (reference sequence). Trimming left V 10 bases short and J 8 bases short, with 21 bases between. The CDR3 DNA reads TGTGCCACCGTATCCCGGACAGATCGGCATGAGCAGTTCTTC. The encoded protein is CATVSRTDRHEQFF.